The 18 T cell receptor beta chains in this list originate from one sample, sequenced in a study of blood T cell repertoires in COVID-19. Sequenced by immunoSEQ multiplex PCR; TCRdb stores in-frame clones only, minus some. This sample carries 200,000 to 250,000 clones, 84% of them seen once, and the ten largest clones take 15% to 20%. Specimen: peripheral blood. Source of these receptors: a woman aged 80 or older with active or convalescent COVID-19.

The gene calls are TRBV5-1 and TRBJ1-1; no definite D call. V lost 4 bases and J 5 bases, leaving 18 bases between the germline ends. The germline V gene encodes CDR1 SGHRS and CDR2 YFSETQ. This CDR3 comprises 15 residues. The CDR3 DNA follows: TGCGCCAGCAGCGCAACGGGAGGGTCGCTAACTGAAGCTTTCTTT. Translating gives CASSATGGSLTEAFF.

J is TRBJ2-5 and V is TRBV6-5, with a tentative D call TRBD2 (5 bases). The germline V gene encodes CDR1 MNHEY and CDR2 SVGAGI. The CDR3 sequence is 16 residues long. The V end was cut by 2 bases, the J end by 5 bases, with 18 bases between. DNA of the CDR3: TGTGCCAGCAGTTACCTGGGCCGTCGTGGAGGCGAGACCCAGTACTTC. Amino acid sequence: CASSYLGRRGGETQYF.

This clone has a handful of counts. The CDR3 bases are TGTGCCAGCAGCGCCCTGACTAGCGTGGATGAGCAGTTCTTC. It encodes CASSALTSVDEQFF. The rearrangement links TRBV9 to TRBJ2-1; the match to TRBD2 covers 8 bases. V lost 3 bases to trimming and J lost 8 bases; unmatched junction nucleotides: 7. CDR3 length: 14 residues. CDR1 is SGDLS and CDR2 is YYNGEE in the germline V gene.

The rearrangement uses TRBV6-6 and TRBJ2-7, with D perhaps TRBD1 (6 bases). V lost 6 bases to trimming and J lost 0 bases, with 15 bases between them. The CDR3 totals 15 residues. CDR1 is MNHNY, CDR2 SVGAGI, per germline (reference sequence). This CDR3 reads CASRRRQATSYEQYF. The CDR3 bases are TGTGCCAGCAGACGACGACAGGCCACCTCCTACGAGCAGTACTTC.

V gene TRBV7-2 combines with J gene TRBJ2-7; 8 nucleotides align to TRBD1. The CDR3 totals 14 residues. The germline gives CDR1 SGHTA, CDR2 FQGNSA. V gave up 5 bases and J gave up 3 bases; unmatched junction bases: 6. The CDR3 loop is CASSASGGVYEQYF. CDR3 DNA sequence: TGTGCCAGCAGCGCGTCAGGGGGCGTCTACGAGCAGTACTTC.

The V gene is TRBV15, the J gene TRBJ2-3, with a weak D call TRBD2 (5 bases). This CDR3 region has 12 residues. The V gene's germline CDR1 is LNHNV and CDR2 YYDKDF (reference sequence). V was cut by 5 bases and J by 4 bases, with 7 bases left in between. The CDR3: CATSGSADTQYF. CDR3 coding DNA: TGTGCCACCAGCGGGAGTGCAGATACGCAGTATTTT.

This clone appeared a few times. V and J are TRBV3-1 (or the pseudogene TRBV3-2) and TRBJ1-5; possible D gene TRBD1, 5 bases. The CDR3 sequence is 17 residues long. Germline-derived CDR1 and CDR2 are LGHDT and YNNKEL (reference sequence). V was trimmed by 6 bases and J by 2 bases, leaving 20 bases between them. The CDR3, as DNA: TGTGCCAGCAGTCTCTACCGGAAAAGGGGCGGCAATCAGCCCCAGCATTTT. It yields the protein CASSLYRKRGGNQPQHF.

The rearrangement joins TRBV27 to TRBJ1-6, with unresolved D. The germline V gene encodes CDR1 MNHEY and CDR2 SMNVEV (reference sequence). The CDR3 spans 12 residues. V lost 3 bases, J lost 7 bases, and 4 bases lay in between. CDR3 region: CASSFRNSPLHF. CDR3 sequence (DNA): TGTGCCAGCAGTTTTAGAAATTCACCCCTCCACTTT.

This sequence joins TRBV19 and TRBJ1-5, with a weak D call TRBD1 (6 bases). Germline CDR1 LNHDA, CDR2 SQIVND (reference sequence). The germline V and J ends were trimmed by 11 bases and 5 bases, with 25 bases remaining between them. This CDR3 has 16 amino acids. DNA for the CDR3: TGTGCCCCAACTGAGCGGCGGGGGGCATCGCATCAGCCCCAGCATTTT. Translated, it gives CAPTERRGASHQPQHF.

The chain combines TRBV10-3 with TRBJ1-1; D not resolved. Trimming pared 4 bases from V and 0 bases from J, leaving 9 bases between. Germline assignment: CDR1 ENHRY and CDR2 SYGVKD. CDR3 length: 14 amino acids. The CDR3 nucleotides are TGTGCCATCAGTGTGGGAGGCATGAACACTGAAGCTTTCTTT. This codes for CAISVGGMNTEAFF.

The V call is TRBV7-2, the J call TRBJ1-6; 10 bases line up with TRBD1. The junction had 3 bases not matched to a gene; V was cut back by 4 bases and J by 9 bases. The CDR3 is 14 residues long. Germline lookup yields CDR1 SGHTA and CDR2 FQGNSA. The CDR3 loop is CASSSDRGVSPLHF. DNA of the CDR3: TGTGCCAGCAGCTCGGACAGGGGGGTTTCACCCCTCCACTTT.

The chain combines TRBV9 with TRBJ2-3, with TRBD2 identical over 8 bases. There are 15 residues in the CDR3. The trim removed 0 bases at V and 5 bases at J, leaving 5 bases unmatched. From germline, CDR1 is SGDLS and CDR2 YYNGEE. The CDR3 DNA reads TGTGCCAGCAGCGTAGCGGGGGGGCTTGGAGATACGCAGTATTTT. It codes for CASSVAGGLGDTQYF.

The rearrangement uses TRBV14 and TRBJ2-1, with TRBD2 identical over 10 bases. The CDR3 runs to 19 residues. V shed 4 bases, J shed 10 bases, and the junction held 22 bases outside the gene matches. CDR1 SGHDN and CDR2 FVKESK come from the germline V gene. For the CDR3, the DNA is TGTGCCAGCAGCCGAGAGACTAGCGGGTATTATCTCACGTCGGACGAGCAGTTCTTC. Translating it yields CASSRETSGYYLTSDEQFF.

The chain is built from TRBV6-5 and TRBJ1-5; TRBD1 matches at 10 bases. The CDR3 length is 15 residues. V lost 7 bases to trimming and J lost 7 bases; unmatched junction nucleotides: 10. Germline assignment: CDR1 MNHEY and CDR2 SVGAGI. For the CDR3, the DNA is TGTGCCAGCAAAATGGACAGGGGGTTCGGGCAGCCCCAGCATTTT. Residues: CASKMDRGFGQPQHF.

This chain connects TRBV20-1 to TRBJ2-1; TRBD2 is a possible D gene (6 bases). CDR3 length equals 12 residues. CDR1 is DFQATT and CDR2 is SNEGSKA in the germline V gene (reference sequence). The ends were cut back, 3 bases at V and 7 bases at J, with 10 bases in the middle. CDR3 DNA sequence: TGCAGTGCTAGTGTGACTAGAAATGAGCAGTTCTTC. It codes for CSASVTRNEQFF.

V is TRBV7-3 and J is TRBJ2-2, with TRBD1 matching over 7 bases. V trimming: 2 bases; J trimming: 5 bases; junction bases outside the gene matches: 5. This CDR3 contains 15 residues. Germline CDR1 SGHTA, CDR2 FQGTGA. In DNA, the CDR3 is TGTGCCAGCAGCTTAGGTGCCAGGGGGACCGGGGAGCTGTTTTTT. This codes for CASSLGARGTGELFF.

This clone has just a few counts. The chain uses TRBV28 and TRBJ2-3, with TRBD2 identical over 8 bases. Germline V gene data show CDR1 as MDHEN and CDR2 as SYDVKM. J lost 2 bases, V lost 5 bases, and 3 bases had no gene match. The CDR3 sequence is 14 residues long. CDR3 nucleotides: TGTGCCAGCAGTACGGGGGGGGCCACAGATACGCAGTATTTT. The encoded protein is CASSTGGATDTQYF.

The J gene is TRBJ2-5, the V gene TRBV24-1, with 9 bases that match TRBD2. The CDR3 is 15 residues long. The V segment lost 4 bases and the J segment 5 bases; nucleotides outside the gene matches: 7. From germline, CDR1 is KGHDR and CDR2 SFDVKD. CDR3 nucleotide sequence: TGTGCCACCAGTGACCCAAAGACTAGCGGTGAGACCCAGTACTTC. This translates into CATSDPKTSGETQYF.